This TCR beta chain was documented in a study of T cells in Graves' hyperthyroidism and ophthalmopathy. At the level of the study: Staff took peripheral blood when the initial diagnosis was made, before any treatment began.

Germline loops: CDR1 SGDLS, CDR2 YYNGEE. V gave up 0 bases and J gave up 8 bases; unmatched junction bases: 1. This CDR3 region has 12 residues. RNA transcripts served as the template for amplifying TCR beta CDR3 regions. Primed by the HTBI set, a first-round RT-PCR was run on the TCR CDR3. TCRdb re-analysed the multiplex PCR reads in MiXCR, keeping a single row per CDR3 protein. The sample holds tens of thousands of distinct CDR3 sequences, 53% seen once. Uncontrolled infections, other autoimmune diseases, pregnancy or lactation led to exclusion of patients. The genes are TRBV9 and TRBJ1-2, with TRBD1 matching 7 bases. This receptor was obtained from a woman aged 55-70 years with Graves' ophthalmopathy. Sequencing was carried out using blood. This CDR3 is CASSVEQGGYTF. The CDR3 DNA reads TGTGCCAGCAGCGTAGAACAGGGGGGCTACACCTTC.